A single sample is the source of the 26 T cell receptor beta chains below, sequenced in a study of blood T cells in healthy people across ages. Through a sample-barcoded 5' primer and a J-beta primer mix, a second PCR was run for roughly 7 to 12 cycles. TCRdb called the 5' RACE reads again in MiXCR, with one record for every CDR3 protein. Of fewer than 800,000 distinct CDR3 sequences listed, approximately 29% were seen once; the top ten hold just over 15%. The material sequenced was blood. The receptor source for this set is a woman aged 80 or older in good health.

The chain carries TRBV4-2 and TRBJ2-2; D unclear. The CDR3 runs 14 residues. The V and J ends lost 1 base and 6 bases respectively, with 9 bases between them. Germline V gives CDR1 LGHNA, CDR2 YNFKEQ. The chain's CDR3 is CASSQARVAGELFF. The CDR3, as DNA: TGTGCCAGCAGCCAAGCACGGGTTGCCGGGGAGCTGTTTTTT.

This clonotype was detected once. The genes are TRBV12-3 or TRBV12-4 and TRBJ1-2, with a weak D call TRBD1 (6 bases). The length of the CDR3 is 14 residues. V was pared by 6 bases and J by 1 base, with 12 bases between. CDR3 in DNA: TGTGCCAGCAGCCCCGGACAGATTAACTATGGCTACACCTTC. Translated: CASSPGQINYGYTF.

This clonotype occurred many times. CDR3 in amino acids: CAWSGQGSSGGQYF. Written as DNA, the CDR3 is TGTGCCTGGAGTGGACAGGGTTCATCTGGCGGGCAGTACTTC. This chain uses TRBV30 with TRBJ2-7; 7 bases map to TRBD1. With 1 base clipped from V and 9 bases from J, the junction kept 12 bases outside the gene matches. This CDR3 region has 14 residues. Germline CDR1 GTSNPN, CDR2 SVGIG (reference sequence). The entire variable domain, with the rest obtained from reference TRBV30 and TRBJ2-7, is as follows: SQTIHQWPATLVQPVGSPLSLECTVEGTSNPNLYWYRQAAGRGLQLLFYSVGIGQISSEVPQNLSASRPQDRQFILSSKKLLLSDSGFYLCAWSGQGSSGGQYFGPGTRLTVT.

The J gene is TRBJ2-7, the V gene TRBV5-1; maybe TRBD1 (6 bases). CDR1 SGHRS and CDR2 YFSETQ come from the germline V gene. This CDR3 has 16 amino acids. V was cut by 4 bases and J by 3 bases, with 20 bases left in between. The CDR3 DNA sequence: TGCGCCAGCAGCCAATGGTACCCAGGGGCCAACTACGAGCAGTACTTC. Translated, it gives CASSQWYPGANYEQYF.

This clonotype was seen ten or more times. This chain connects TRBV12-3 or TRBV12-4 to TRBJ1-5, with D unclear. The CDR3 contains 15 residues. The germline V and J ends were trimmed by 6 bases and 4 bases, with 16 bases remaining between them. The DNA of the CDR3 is TGTGCCAGCAGGCCGGGCCAAGGGTCAAATCAGCCCCAGCATTTT. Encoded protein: CASRPGQGSNQPQHF.

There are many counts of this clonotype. The CDR3 DNA reads as TGTGCCAGCAGCCAAGATGGCTACCTCAATGAGCAGTTCTTC. Translation: CASSQDGYLNEQFF. This chain joins TRBV3-1 and TRBJ2-1; D gene ambiguous. The V end lost 0 bases, the J end lost 6 bases, and 9 bases lay between the germline ends. Germline V gene sequence: CDR1 LGHDT, CDR2 YNNKEL (reference sequence). The CDR3 totals 14 residues.

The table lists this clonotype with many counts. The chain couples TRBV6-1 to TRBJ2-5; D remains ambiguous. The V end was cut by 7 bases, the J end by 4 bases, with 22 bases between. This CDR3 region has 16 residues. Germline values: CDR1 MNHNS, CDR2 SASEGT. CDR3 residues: CASTPLTVARGETQYF. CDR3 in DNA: TGTGCCAGCACCCCACTGACCGTTGCGAGAGGAGAGACCCAGTACTTC.

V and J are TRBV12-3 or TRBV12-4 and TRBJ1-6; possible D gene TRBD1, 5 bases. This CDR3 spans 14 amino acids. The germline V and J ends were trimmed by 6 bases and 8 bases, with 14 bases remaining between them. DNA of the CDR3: TGTGCCAGCAGCTGGAGGGACGGTGATTCACCCCTCCACTTT. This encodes CASSWRDGDSPLHF.

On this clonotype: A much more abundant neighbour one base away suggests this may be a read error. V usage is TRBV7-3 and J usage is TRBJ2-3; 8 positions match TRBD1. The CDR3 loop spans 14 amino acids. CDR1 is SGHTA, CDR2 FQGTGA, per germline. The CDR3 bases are TGTGCCAGCAGCTCAACAGGGGGTCAAGATACGCGGTATTTT. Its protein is CASSSTGGQDTRYF.

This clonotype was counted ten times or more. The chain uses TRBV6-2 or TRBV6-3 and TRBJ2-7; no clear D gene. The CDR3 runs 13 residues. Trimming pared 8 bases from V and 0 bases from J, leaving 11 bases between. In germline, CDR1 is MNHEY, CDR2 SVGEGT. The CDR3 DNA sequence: TGTGCCAGCCCAATTTATATCTCCTACGAGCAGTACTTC. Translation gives CASPIYISYEQYF.

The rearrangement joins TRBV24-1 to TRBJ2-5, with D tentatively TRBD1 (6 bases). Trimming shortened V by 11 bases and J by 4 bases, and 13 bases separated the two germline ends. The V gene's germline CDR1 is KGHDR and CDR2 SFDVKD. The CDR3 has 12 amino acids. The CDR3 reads CASLLGGETQYF. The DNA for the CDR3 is TGTGCCAGCCTTTTAGGGGGAGAGACCCAGTACTTC.

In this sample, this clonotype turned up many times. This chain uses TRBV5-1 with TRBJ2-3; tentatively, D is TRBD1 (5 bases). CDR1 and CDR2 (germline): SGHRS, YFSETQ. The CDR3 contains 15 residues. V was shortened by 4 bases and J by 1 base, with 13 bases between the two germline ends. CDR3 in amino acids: CASSAASTGTDTQYF. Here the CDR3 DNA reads TGCGCCAGCAGCGCAGCCTCGACAGGCACAGATACGCAGTATTTT.

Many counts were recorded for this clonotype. In DNA form, the CDR3 reads TGTGCCACCAGTGAGGTCGGTTACGAGCAGTACTTC. It specifies CATSEVGYEQYF. The chain recombines TRBV24-1 with TRBJ2-7; D not certain. This CDR3 has 12 amino acids. Trimming took 4 bases from V and 4 from J, leaving 7 bases between them. Looked up from germline, CDR1 is KGHDR and CDR2 is SFDVKD.

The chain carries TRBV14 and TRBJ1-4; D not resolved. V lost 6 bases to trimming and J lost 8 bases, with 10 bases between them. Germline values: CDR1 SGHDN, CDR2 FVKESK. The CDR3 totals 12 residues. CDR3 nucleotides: TGTGCCAGCAGTACCTTCGGGGAAAAACTGTTTTTT. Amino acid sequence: CASSTFGEKLFF.

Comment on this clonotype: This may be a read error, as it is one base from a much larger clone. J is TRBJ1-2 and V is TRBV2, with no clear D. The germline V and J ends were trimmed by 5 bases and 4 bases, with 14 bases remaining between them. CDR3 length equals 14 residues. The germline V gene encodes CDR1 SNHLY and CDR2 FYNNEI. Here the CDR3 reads CASSIPTYPYGYTF. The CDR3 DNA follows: TGTGCCAGCAGTATCCCGACGTACCCCTATGGCTACACCTTC.

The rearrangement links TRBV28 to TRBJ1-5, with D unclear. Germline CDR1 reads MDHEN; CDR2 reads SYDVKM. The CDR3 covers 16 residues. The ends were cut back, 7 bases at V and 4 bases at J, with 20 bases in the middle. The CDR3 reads CASTETAGSSNQPQHF. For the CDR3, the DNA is TGTGCCAGCACAGAAACCGCGGGGAGCAGTAATCAGCCCCAGCATTTT.

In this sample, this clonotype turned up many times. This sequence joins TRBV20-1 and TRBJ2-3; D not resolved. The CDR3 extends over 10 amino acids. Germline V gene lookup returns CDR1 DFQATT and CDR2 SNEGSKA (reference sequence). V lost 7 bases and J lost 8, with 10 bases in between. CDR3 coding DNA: TGCAGTGGGGCTTACGGTACGCAGTATTTT. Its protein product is CSGAYGTQYF.

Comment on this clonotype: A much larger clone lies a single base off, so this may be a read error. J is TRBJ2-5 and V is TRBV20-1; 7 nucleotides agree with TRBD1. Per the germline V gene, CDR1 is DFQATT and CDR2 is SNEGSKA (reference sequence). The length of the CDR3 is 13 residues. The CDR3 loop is CCAEGATGETQYF. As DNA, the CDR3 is TGCTGTGCTGAGGGGGCGACCGGGGAGACCCAGTACTTC.

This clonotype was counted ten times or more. DNA of the CDR3: TGCAGTGTCAGTAGGGATGAGCAGTTCTTC. Protein: CSVSRDEQFF. The chain has TRBV20-1 and TRBJ2-1; D uncertain. This CDR3 contains 10 residues. The germline CDR1 and CDR2 sequences are DFQATT and SNEGSKA (reference sequence). Trimming pared 7 bases from V and 8 bases from J, leaving 9 bases between.

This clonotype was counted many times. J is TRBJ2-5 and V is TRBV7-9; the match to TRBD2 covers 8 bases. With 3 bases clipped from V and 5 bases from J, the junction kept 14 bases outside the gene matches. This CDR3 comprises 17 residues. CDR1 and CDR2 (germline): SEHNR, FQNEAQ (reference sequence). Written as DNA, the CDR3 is TGTGCCAGCAGCTTGGGCCTCGGAGCGGGGGACGGGGAGACCCAGTACTTC. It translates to CASSLGLGAGDGETQYF.

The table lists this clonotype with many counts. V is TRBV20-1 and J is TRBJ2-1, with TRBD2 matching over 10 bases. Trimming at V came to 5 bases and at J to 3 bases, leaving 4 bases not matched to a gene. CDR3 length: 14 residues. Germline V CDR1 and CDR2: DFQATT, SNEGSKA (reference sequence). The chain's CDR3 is CSARLAGGYNEQFF. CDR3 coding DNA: TGCAGTGCTCGGTTAGCGGGGGGCTACAATGAGCAGTTCTTC.

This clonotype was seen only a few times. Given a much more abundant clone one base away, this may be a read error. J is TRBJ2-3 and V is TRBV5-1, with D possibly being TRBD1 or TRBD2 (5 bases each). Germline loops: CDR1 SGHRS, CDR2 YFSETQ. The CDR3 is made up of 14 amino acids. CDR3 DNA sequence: TGCGCCAGCAGCCTACGGGACCGCACAGGTACGCAGTATTTT. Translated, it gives CASSLRDRTGTQYF. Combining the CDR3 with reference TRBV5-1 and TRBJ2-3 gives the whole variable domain KAGVTQTPRYLIKTRGQQVTLSCSPISGHRSVSWYQQTPGQGLQFLFEYFSETQRNKGNFPGRFSGRQFSNSRSEMNVSTLELGDSALYLCASSLRDRTGTQYFGPGTRLTVL.

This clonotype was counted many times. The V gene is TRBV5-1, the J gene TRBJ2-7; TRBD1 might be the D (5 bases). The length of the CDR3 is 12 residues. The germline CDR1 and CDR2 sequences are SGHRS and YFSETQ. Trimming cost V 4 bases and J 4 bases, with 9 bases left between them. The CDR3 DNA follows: TGCGCCAGCAGCGATCGACAGTACGAGCAGTACTTC. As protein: CASSDRQYEQYF.

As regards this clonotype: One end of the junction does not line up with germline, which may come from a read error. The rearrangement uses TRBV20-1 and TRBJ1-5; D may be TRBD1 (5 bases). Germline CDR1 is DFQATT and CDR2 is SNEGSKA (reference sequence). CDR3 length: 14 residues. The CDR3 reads CSASGGRGNRPQHF. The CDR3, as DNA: TGCAGTGCTAGTGGTGGTAGGGGCAATCGGCCCCAGCATTTT.

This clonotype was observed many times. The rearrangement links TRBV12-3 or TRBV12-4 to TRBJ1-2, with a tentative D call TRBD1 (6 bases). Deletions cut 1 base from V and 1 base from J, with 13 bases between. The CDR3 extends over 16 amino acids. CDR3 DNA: TGTGCCAGCAGTTTAGACAGGGCGTGGGTTAACTATGGCTACACCTTC. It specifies CASSLDRAWVNYGYTF.

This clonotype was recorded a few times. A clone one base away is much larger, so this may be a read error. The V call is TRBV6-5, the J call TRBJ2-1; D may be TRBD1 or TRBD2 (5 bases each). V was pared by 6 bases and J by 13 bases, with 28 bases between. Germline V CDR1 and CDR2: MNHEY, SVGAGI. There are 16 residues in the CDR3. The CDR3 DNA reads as TGTGCCAGCAGCCAGTATATAAGGGGCGGAGGAGAGACCCAGTTCTTC. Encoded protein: CASSQYIRGGGETQFF.